This entry is about one T cell receptor beta chain. The table lists this clone with a count of one. The target of this receptor is not known. One base away there is no much larger clone; base qualities are not given. The Qiagen DNeasy kit was used to extract genomic DNA both from unsorted PBMCs and from the negatively selected CD4+ and CD8+ fractions. Amplification of TCR beta CDR3 regions was done by immunoSEQ multiplex PCR with primers that anneal to V and J segments. A synthetic immune receptor repertoire was used to minimize amplification bias, and any residual bias was removed computationally once sequencing was done. The paper's data handling went like this. Repertoire diversity was quantified as the Shannon entropy index using custom Python scripts. The unsorted, CD4+ and CD8+ repertoires were each analyzed separately, with the exception of combined analyses, where CD4+ and CD8+ sequences were merged in silico. Clonal expansion was defined as at least a 2-fold frequency increase after treatment relative to C1D1, with a pseudocount of 0.5 for undetected baseline clones. Singleton clones were defined as clones with 0 or 1 copy at C1D1, and non-singleton clones were defined as clones with 2 or more copies. Clones expanded in unsorted samples were annotated as CD4+, CD8+ or unknown by matching protein sequences in sorted samples from the same patient. Diversity changes from C1D1 to C4D1 were tested in paired samples using Wilcoxon tests. TCRdb re-hosts the immuneACCESS table, in-frame sequences only. Its copies lack some clones; in the studies checked, an unresolved V gene accounts for under half of them, and the cause for the rest is not known. The DNA gave D and trimming, while V, J and clone size come from that table. For this sample there are approximately 44,000 clones; over 55% appear just once. The ten top clones hold around 3% of the sample.

This specimen comes from a study of PD-1 blockade in classical Hodgkin lymphoma (dated by TCRdb to the early 2020s). Study-level background: Nivolumab dosing was 3 mg/kg intravenously every 2 weeks, continuing until either disease progression or unacceptable toxicity. To define a peripheral blood immune signature of response to PD-1 blockade in classical Hodgkin lymphoma, the study combined TCR beta sequencing with CyTOF. Here is what the overall study found, with its caveats: Trial patients with a complete response had baseline diversity similar to that of newly diagnosed patients, while partial responders and progressors had significantly lower diversity. The study covered only a single clinical trial cohort, and the causes of the repertoire differences, possibly disease activity or prior therapy, were still not defined. Patients starting nivolumab less than 1 year after ASCT had lower diversity and were excluded from later analyses to avoid confounding by immune reconstitution. Newly diagnosed patients were reported to have lower baseline TCR diversity than healthy donors, and relapsed/refractory patients were reported to have lower baseline TCR diversity still. A significant rise by C4D1 was seen in CD4+ but not CD8+ TCR diversity (p=0.0027 vs p=0.16), with the rise being most apparent in complete responders (p=0.02).

As encoded in the germline V gene (reference sequence), CDR1 is LNHDA while CDR2 is SQIVND. CDR3 length: 13 amino acids, cysteine to phenylalanine. Just CDR3 DNA is preserved here, 39 bases in frame from base 1. Between the V and J ends, shortened by 2 bases and 5 bases respectively, the junction contains 9 bases. This specimen's time point label, per the study, means: cycle 1 day 1 (C1D1), immediately before nivolumab initiation. Relapse after autologous stem cell transplantation had occurred in all trial patients, and cohorts A, B and C were distinguished by prior brentuximab vedotin exposure. The trial cohort comprised fewer than 65 patients with relapsed/refractory classical Hodgkin lymphoma whose best overall responses were complete response, partial response or progressive disease. In the multi-cohort phase II CheckMate 205 trial, trial patients received single-agent nivolumab. Best overall response was determined by an independent review committee according to the 2007 International Working Group response criteria. PBMCs from the trial were collected at three points: immediately before nivolumab initiation (C1D1), and during therapy at cycle 2 day 1 and cycle 4 day 1. Peripheral blood was collected in 8 mL Vacutainer Cell Preparation Tubes, from which PBMCs were isolated by centrifugation and then cryopreserved.

The sample consisted of peripheral blood mononuclear cells (PBMCs), taken at baseline. The chain is assembled from TRBV19 and TRBJ2-5, with no D gene named confidently. The receptor's source is a human donor with classical Hodgkin lymphoma. CDR3 loop: CASSIRDGETQYF. Here is the DNA: TGTGCCAGTAGTATAAGAGATGGGGAGACCCAGTACTTC.